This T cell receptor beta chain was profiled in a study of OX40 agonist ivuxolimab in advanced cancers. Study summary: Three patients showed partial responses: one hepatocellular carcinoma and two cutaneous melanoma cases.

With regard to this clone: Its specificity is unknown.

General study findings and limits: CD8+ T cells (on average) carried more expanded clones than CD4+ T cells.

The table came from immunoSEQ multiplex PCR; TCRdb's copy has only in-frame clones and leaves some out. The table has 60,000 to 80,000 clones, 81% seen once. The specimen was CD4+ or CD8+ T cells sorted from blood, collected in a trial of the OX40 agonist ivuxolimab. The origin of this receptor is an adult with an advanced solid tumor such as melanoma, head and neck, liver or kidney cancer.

The CDR3 bases are TGTGCCAGTAGTATAGGGACCAGAAGCAATCAGCCCCAGCATTTT. It is translated as CASSIGTRSNQPQHF. The rearrangement links TRBV19 to TRBJ1-5; D unclear. The CDR3 is made up of 15 amino acids. CDR1 is LNHDA and CDR2 is SQIVND in the germline V gene (reference sequence). V lost 1 base, J lost 1 base, and 8 bases lay in between.